The 5 T cell receptor beta chains below come from one sample, sequenced in a study of blood T cell repertoires in COVID-19 (dated by TCRdb to the early 2020s). Libraries were made using the immunoSEQ multiplex PCR assay. TCRdb's version of the immuneACCESS table is confined to in-frame rearrangements and falls short of the full clone set. An unresolved V gene accounts for under half of the shortfall where checked; the remainder is of unknown origin. For this sample the table gives more than 20,000 clones, of which almost 90% were detected only once. The ten most abundant clones make up approximately 10% of the sample. The sequencing input was peripheral blood. Every receptor here comes from a man between 65 and 80 years old with acute or convalescent COVID-19.

Here the CDR3 reads CASTPSSAGPGELFF. In nucleotides, the CDR3 is TGTGCCAGCACCCCCTCTAGCGCGGGGCCCGGGGAGCTGTTTTTT. This sequence joins TRBV6-5 and TRBJ2-2, with a tentative D call TRBD2 (6 bases). The V end was cut by 7 bases, the J end by 6 bases, with 18 bases between. The CDR3 has 15 amino acids. The germline V gene has CDR1 MNHEY and CDR2 SVGAGI.

The CDR3 region is CASSLGAGGELGYTF. The CDR3 DNA reads as TGCGCCAGCAGCTTGGGGGCCGGGGGAGAGTTGGGCTACACCTTC. The chain joins TRBV5-1 to TRBJ1-2, with D perhaps TRBD1 (5 bases). The CDR3 contains 15 residues. Trimming removed 0 bases at V and 8 bases at J, with 17 bases between. The germline CDR1 and CDR2 sequences are SGHRS and YFSETQ. Filled out from reference TRBV5-1 and TRBJ1-2, the complete variable domain reads KAGVTQTPRYLIKTRGQQVTLSCSPISGHRSVSWYQQTPGQGLQFLFEYFSETQRNKGNFPGRFSGRQFSNSRSEMNVSTLELGDSALYLCASSLGAGGELGYTFGSGTRLTVV.

The genes are TRBV23-1 and TRBJ2-7; 8 nucleotides align to TRBD2. TRBV23-1 belongs to the ORF category, with a function that is uncertain. The CDR3 runs to 14 residues. The CDR3 sequence: CARAGALQYHEQYF. The CDR3 bases are TGCGCTCGAGCGGGAGCCCTACAGTACCACGAGCAGTACTTC.

The chain is built from TRBV6-2 or TRBV6-3 and TRBJ2-7; D might be TRBD2 (5 bases). Deletions cut 2 bases from V and 4 bases from J, with 12 bases between. Germline assignment: CDR1 MNHEY and CDR2 SVGEGT. The CDR3 contains 14 residues. The CDR3 DNA sequence: TGTGCCAGCAGTTACGTGGCAGGCGGGTACGAGCAGTACTTC. This translates into CASSYVAGGYEQYF.

The CDR3 DNA follows: TGTGCCAGCAGAACCCGGACTAGTCAAAATGAGCAGTTCTTC. Translation gives CASRTRTSQNEQFF. The rearrangement uses TRBV2 and TRBJ2-1; TRBD2 matches at 7 bases. CDR3 length: 14 amino acids. V shed 6 bases, J shed 7 bases, and the junction held 9 bases outside the gene matches. Germline V gives CDR1 SNHLY, CDR2 FYNNEI.